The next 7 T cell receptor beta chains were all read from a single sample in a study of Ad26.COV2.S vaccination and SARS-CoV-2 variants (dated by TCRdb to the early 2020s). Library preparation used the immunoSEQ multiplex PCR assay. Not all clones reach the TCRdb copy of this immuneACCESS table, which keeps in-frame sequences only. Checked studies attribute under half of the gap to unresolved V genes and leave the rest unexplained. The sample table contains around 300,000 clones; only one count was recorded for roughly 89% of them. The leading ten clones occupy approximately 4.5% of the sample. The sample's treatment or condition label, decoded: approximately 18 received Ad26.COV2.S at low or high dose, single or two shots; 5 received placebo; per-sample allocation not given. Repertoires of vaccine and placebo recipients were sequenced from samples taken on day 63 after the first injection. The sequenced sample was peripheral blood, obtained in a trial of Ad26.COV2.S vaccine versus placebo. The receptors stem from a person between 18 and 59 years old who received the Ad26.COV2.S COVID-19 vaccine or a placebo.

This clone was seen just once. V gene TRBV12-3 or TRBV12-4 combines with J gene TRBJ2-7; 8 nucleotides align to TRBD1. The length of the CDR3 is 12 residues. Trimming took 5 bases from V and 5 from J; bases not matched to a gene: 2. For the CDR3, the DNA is TGTGCCAGCAGTCAGGGGGCGGACGAGCAGTACTTC. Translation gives CASSQGADEQYF.

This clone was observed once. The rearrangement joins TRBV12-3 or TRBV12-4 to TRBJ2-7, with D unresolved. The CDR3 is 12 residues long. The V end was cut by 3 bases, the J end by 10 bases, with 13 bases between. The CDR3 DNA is TGTGCCAGCAGTTTGGGTCCCGTCGAACAGTACTTC. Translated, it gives CASSLGPVEQYF.

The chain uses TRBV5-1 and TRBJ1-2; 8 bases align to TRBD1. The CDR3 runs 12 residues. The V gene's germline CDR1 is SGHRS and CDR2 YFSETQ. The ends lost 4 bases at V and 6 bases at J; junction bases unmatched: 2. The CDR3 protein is CASSPTGDGYTF. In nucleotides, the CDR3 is TGCGCCAGCAGCCCGACAGGGGATGGCTACACCTTC.

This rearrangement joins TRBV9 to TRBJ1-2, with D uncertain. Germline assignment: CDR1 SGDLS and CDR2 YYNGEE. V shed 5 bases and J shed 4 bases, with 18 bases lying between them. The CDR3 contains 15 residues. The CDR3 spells CASSQQPELAYGYTF. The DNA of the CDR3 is TGTGCCAGCAGTCAGCAACCCGAACTTGCCTATGGCTACACCTTC. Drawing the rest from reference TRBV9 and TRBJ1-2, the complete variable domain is DSGVTQTPKHLITATGQRVTLRCSPRSGDLSVYWYQQSLDQGLQFLIQYYNGEERAKGNILERFSAQQFPDLHSELNLSSLELGDSALYFCASSQQPELAYGYTFGSGTRLTVV.

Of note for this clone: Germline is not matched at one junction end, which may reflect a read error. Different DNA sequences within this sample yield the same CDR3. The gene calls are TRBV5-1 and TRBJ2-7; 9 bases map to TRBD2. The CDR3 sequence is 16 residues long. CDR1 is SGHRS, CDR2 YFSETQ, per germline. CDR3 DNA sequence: TGCGCCAGCAGCTTGGGGCTAGCGGGAAGTTTCGACGAGCAGTACTTT. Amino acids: CASSLGLAGSFDEQYF.

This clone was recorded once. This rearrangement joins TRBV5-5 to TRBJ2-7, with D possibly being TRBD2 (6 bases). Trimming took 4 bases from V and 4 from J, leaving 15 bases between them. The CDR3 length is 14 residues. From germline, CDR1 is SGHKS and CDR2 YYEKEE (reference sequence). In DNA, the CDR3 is TGTGCCAGCAGCGCGCGGGACGGGACGTACGAGCAGTACTTC. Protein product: CASSARDGTYEQYF.

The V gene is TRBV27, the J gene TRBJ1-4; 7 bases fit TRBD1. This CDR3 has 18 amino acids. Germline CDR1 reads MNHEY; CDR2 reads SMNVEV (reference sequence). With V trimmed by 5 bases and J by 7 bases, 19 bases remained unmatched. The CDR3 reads CASSGGVGQRAGGEKLFF. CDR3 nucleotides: TGTGCCAGCAGTGGGGGTGTGGGACAGAGAGCGGGAGGTGAAAAACTGTTTTTT.